The text below deals with one TCR beta chain. Random hexamers were used to reverse transcribe roughly 0.45 to 1 ug of RNA. Amplification of TCR beta CDR3 spanned 54 Vbeta and 13 Jbeta via immunoSEQ multiplex PCR. TCRdb itself ran the immunoSEQ multiplex PCR reads through MiXCR, one entry per CDR3 protein. Of about 120,000 distinct CDR3 sequences listed, 85% to 95% are singletons. Sequencing of TCR beta was performed on blood CD8+ T cells and on blood CD4+ T cells. This specimen belongs to a study of CD8 T cells in Susac syndrome. The sequencing sample was made of CD4+ T cells from PBMCs. This clonotype was sampled from a human donor with multiple sclerosis.

The DNA of the CDR3 is TGCAGCGTTGAGGTTGGCAATGAGCAGTTCTTC. It translates to CSVEVGNEQFF. V and J are TRBV29-1 and TRBJ2-1, with D unclear. There are 11 residues in the CDR3. V was cut by 3 bases and J by 6 bases, with 6 bases left in between. Germline V gene lookup returns CDR1 SQVTM and CDR2 ANQGSEA.